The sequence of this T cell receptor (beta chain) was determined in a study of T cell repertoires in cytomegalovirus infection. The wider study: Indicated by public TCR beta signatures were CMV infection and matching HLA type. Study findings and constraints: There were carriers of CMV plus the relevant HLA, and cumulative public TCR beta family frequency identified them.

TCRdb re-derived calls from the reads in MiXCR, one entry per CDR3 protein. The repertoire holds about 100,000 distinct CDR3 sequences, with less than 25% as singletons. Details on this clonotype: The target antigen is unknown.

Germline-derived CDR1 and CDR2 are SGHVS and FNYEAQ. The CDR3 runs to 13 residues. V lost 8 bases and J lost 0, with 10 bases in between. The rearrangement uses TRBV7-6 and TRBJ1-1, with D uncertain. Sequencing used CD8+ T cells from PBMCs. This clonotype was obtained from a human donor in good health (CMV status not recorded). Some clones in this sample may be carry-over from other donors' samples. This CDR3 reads CASGSTMNTEAFF. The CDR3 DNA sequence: TGTGCCAGCGGCTCCACCATGAACACTGAAGCTTTCTTT. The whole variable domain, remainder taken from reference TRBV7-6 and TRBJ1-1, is GAGVSQSPRYKVTKRGQDVALRCDPISGHVSLYWYRQALGQGPEFLTYFNYEAQQDKSGLPNDRFSAERPEGSISTLTIQRTEQRDSAMYRCASGSTMNTEAFFGQGTRLTVV.